This T cell receptor beta chain was sequenced in a study of T cell responses to AZD1222 COVID-19 vaccine (dated by TCRdb to about 2021). Regarding the complete study: A total of under 250 trial participants underwent TCR sequencing, of whom nearly 210 had received two doses of AZD1222 and roughly 26 had received two doses of the MenACWY control vaccine. Trial participants were enrolled by age into subgroups of 18-55, 56-69 and 70-plus years, and about 150, 27 and 61 TCR-sequenced participants, respectively, were included in these subgroups.

The time point label corresponds to: about 28 days (+/-7) after the second vaccine dose. Sample treatment or condition, as interpreted from the label and publication: meningococcal conjugate vaccine given as trial control. Samples from vaccinated people were obtained from the UK trials COV001 and COV002, which included a single-blind randomized controlled phase 2/3 trial of AZD1222 (ChAdOx1 nCoV-19) in healthy adults. Trial participant PBMC samples were collected at day 0 and day 28 after the second dose for TCRbeta chain sequencing. Details on this clone: Its specific antigen is unknown. Base quality data are lacking; no much larger clone is found one base away.

From the germline V gene, CDR1 is MDHEN and CDR2 is SYDVKM. From the cysteine through the phenylalanine, the CDR3 covers 14 amino acids. The kept DNA is CDR3 alone, 42 bases in frame from the first base. The V end loses 5 bases and the J end loses 5 bases, and a stretch of 12 bases separates them. The paper's findings and limits, for the study overall: Participants were mostly white British, with more females than males. The authors suggested clonal diversity may have been underestimated. The vaccine-associated CD4 TCRs covered the entire spike protein, and the dominant responses fell in regions 160-218 and 743-854. Because no samples from the day 14 peak response were available, repertoires could be characterized only after the peak T cell response. The 56-69-year group was small, and its depth increase did not reach significance, likely because of low power. Only a handful of AZD1222 recipients were SARS-CoV-2 seropositive at baseline, limiting conclusions about previously exposed vaccinees. After two AZD1222 doses, spike-specific TCR breadth and depth were significantly higher than at day 0 and than in MenACWY recipients. Epitopes outside the regions mutated in the B.1.351 and B.1.1.7 variants were reportedly recognized by nearly half of the unique spike-specific TCRs.

The CDR3 regions of human TCRbeta chains were analyzed by immunosequencing. Per the authors' processing: Repertoire TCRs were matched against a reference library of SARS-CoV-2-specific TCRs generated with the MIRA antigen-specificity platform. Breadth was defined as the fraction of unique TCRs that were SARS-CoV-2-associated. Depth was defined as the fraction of total T cells that were SARS-CoV-2-associated. Using the MIRA data, each spike-specific TCR was mapped to the spike region that the TCR reacts to and placed in a CD4 or CD8 class. Log10-transformed breadth and depth values were compared by one-way ANOVA with Sidak's multiple comparisons tests. The table was pulled from immuneACCESS by TCRdb, which kept in-frame rearrangements only. Such tables lose some clones; where checked, under half of the loss comes from unresolved V genes, and the rest has no known cause. That table is the source of V, J and clone size, and D and trimming were worked out from the DNA. In this sample the table shows about 76,000 clones, roughly 80% of which occur a single time. The ten largest clones represent 25% to 30% of the sample.

The clonotype comes from an adult who received the MenACWY meningococcal vaccine as a control. The V and J segments used are TRBV28 and TRBJ1-4, with no confidently assigned D gene. Sequencing was performed on peripheral blood, taken 28 days after the second dose of the MenACWY control vaccine. The CDR3 protein sequence reads: CASSPAPANEKLFF. The nucleotide sequence is TGTGCCAGCAGTCCGGCCCCCGCAAATGAAAAACTGTTTTTT.